The 8 T cell receptor beta chains below were found in one sample sequenced in a study of T-cell memory formation after mild COVID-19. TCRdb re-derived calls from the 5' RACE reads in MiXCR, one entry per CDR3 protein. The sample records roughly 130,000 distinct CDR3 sequences, more than 15% being singletons. What was sequenced was PBMCs or a T cell subset sorted from them (not recorded which). The source is a man aged 18-30 years who had mild COVID-19 (a few samples of this study predate the infection). Cell type and time point are not known.

The gene calls are TRBV5-4 and TRBJ2-3; D is undetermined. Germline CDR1 and CDR2: SGHNT and YYREEE (reference sequence). This CDR3 comprises 14 residues. The V end lost 0 bases, the J end lost 3 bases, and 8 bases lay between the germline ends. The CDR3 sequence is CASSLDRRTDTQYF. CDR3 nucleotides: TGTGCCAGCAGCTTGGACAGACGAACAGATACGCAGTATTTT.

The chain has TRBV7-2 and TRBJ1-6; TRBD1 agrees at 7 bases. This CDR3 region has 15 residues. Trimming took 2 bases from V and 9 from J; bases not matched to a gene: 7. From germline, CDR1 is SGHTA and CDR2 FQGNSA. The CDR3 bases are TGTGCCAGCAGCTTACGGACAGGCTTAGGTTCACCCCTCCACTTT. Protein product: CASSLRTGLGSPLHF.

This clonotype was counted between two and nine times. The J gene is TRBJ1-6, the V gene TRBV5-6; TRBD1 matches 7 bases. The CDR3 extends over 18 amino acids. CDR1 is SGHDT and CDR2 is YYEEEE in the germline V gene. Unmatched junction bases numbered 10, after V lost 3 bases and J lost 1 base. The CDR3 DNA follows: TGTGCCAGCAGCTCTCGAGGAAGGGGGCCTTCCTATAATTCACCCCTCCACTTT. Its protein is CASSSRGRGPSYNSPLHF.

This rearrangement joins TRBV7-2 to TRBJ2-2, with 9 bases aligning to TRBD2. J lost 4 bases, V lost 5 bases, and 5 bases had no gene match. Germline loops: CDR1 SGHTA, CDR2 FQGNSA. CDR3 length: 15 amino acids. CDR3: CASSPRGGPTGELFF. In DNA form, the CDR3 reads TGTGCCAGCAGCCCGCGGGGGGGCCCCACCGGGGAGCTGTTTTTT.

The chain has TRBV5-1 and TRBJ1-1, with unresolved D. This CDR3 comprises 12 residues. The V gene lost 2 bases and the J gene lost 4 bases, with 6 bases spanning the gap. Per the germline V gene, CDR1 is SGHRS and CDR2 is YFSETQ. Here the CDR3 DNA reads TGCGCCAGCAGCTTTGGCGGCACTGAAGCTTTCTTT. It codes for CASSFGGTEAFF.

The genes are TRBV6-5 and TRBJ2-7; TRBD1 might be the D (6 bases). CDR1 and CDR2 (germline): MNHEY, SVGAGI. The CDR3 loop spans 14 amino acids. Trimming left V 6 bases short and J 0 bases short, with 12 bases between. The CDR3 sequence is CASRPRGGSYEQYV. In DNA, the CDR3 is TGTGCCAGCAGACCCAGGGGTGGCTCCTACGAGCAGTACGTC.

This clonotype was seen ten or more times. An end of the junction does not agree with germline; a read error may underlie this. The chain carries TRBV7-7 and TRBJ2-5, with D perhaps TRBD1 (6 bases). Germline V CDR1 and CDR2: SSHAT, FNYEAQ (reference sequence). This CDR3 has 13 amino acids. The CDR3 reads CASSLDSSETQYF. The CDR3 DNA is TGTGCTAGCAGCCTGGACAGTTCTGAGACCCAGTACTTC.

The CDR3 DNA is TGCAGTGCTAGTAAGGTAGCGGGGGCCTATAACAATGAGCAGTTCTTC. Encoded protein: CSASKVAGAYNNEQFF. The V call is TRBV20-1, the J call TRBJ2-1, with TRBD2 matching over 9 bases. The CDR3 is 16 residues long. After removal of 3 bases from V and 5 bases from J, the junction contained 11 bases not matched to a gene. CDR1 is DFQATT and CDR2 is SNEGSKA in the germline V gene (reference sequence).